This T cell receptor beta chain was recorded in a study of shared clonotypes between healthy human individuals. Background on the study: The cohort had two women and a few men, ages 18 to 49. Per-donor plates numbered three CD4 naive, three CD4 memory, two CD8 naive and one CD8 memory.

Sequencing used immunoSEQ multiplex PCR; TCRdb keeps in-frame clones, though not all of them. The sample has about 380,000 clones, about 96% seen once. Findings and limits, study-wide: Relative to their counterparts shared across all four donors, non-shared clonotypes exhibited diminished generation probabilities. Enrolling few donors narrowed the genetic and exposure-history diversity that was represented.

This clone was recorded only once. Antigen specificity is unknown. This receptor was taken from a man younger than 45 in good health. The sequenced sample consisted of memory CD8+ T cells sorted from blood. Described subset: CD45RO+ cells pooled with CCR7-negative TemRA cells.

The CDR3 region is CASSGDRRGYTDTQYF. CDR3 in DNA: TGTGCCAGCAGTGGCGACCGTAGGGGGTACACAGATACGCAGTATTTT. The chain links TRBV25-1 to TRBJ2-3; possibly TRBD1 for D (6 bases). The CDR3 extends over 16 amino acids. In germline, CDR1 is MGHDK, CDR2 SYGVNS. The V and J ends lost 4 bases and 2 bases respectively, with 16 bases between them.